The 10 T cell receptor beta chains below come from one sample, sequenced in a study of immune evolution from preneoplasia to lung adenocarcinoma. Profiling relied on immunoSEQ multiplex PCR, and the TCRdb table lists in-frame clones only, not all of them. Of some 2,900 clones listed, about four fifths are singletons. Material: FFPE adjacent normal lung tissue. The receptor source for this set is a person between 65 and 79 years old with lung adenocarcinoma.

This chain connects TRBV28 to TRBJ1-1; D not certain. Trimming removed 5 bases at V and 11 bases at J, with 15 bases between. The CDR3 sequence is 12 residues long. Germline CDR1 is MDHEN and CDR2 is SYDVKM. The CDR3 is CASSLPNYEAFF. CDR3 bases: TGTGCCAGCAGTCTACCTAACTATGAGGCTTTCTTT.

The chain joins TRBV27 to TRBJ1-5; a weak D match, TRBD1 (6 bases). The CDR3 runs to 16 residues. The V end lost 2 bases, the J end lost 2 bases, and 13 bases lay between the germline ends. The germline CDR1 and CDR2 sequences are MNHEY and SMNVEV (reference sequence). CDR3 nucleotides: TGTGCCAGCAGTTTAATTCACAGGGTGGGCAATCAGCCCCAGCATTTT. It encodes CASSLIHRVGNQPQHF.

The gene calls are TRBV15 and TRBJ2-5; 14 bases line up with TRBD2. Per the germline V gene, CDR1 is LNHNV and CDR2 is YYDKDF (reference sequence). Losses at the gene ends were 2 bases for V and 4 bases for J; bases not matched to a gene: 6. The CDR3 totals 17 residues. The CDR3 DNA sequence: TGTGCCACCAGCAGATATAAGACTAGCGGGAGGGCAGAGACCCAGTACTTC. It encodes CATSRYKTSGRAETQYF.

V and J are TRBV19 and TRBJ1-1; D may be TRBD1 (5 bases). This CDR3 region has 16 residues. V gave up 6 bases and J gave up 1 base, with 18 bases separating them. In germline, CDR1 is LNHDA, CDR2 SQIVND (reference sequence). CDR3 nucleotide sequence: TGTGCCAGTAGCGTACTGGACGGGACTTGGAACACTGAAGCTTTCTTT. It encodes CASSVLDGTWNTEAFF.

This sequence joins TRBV28 and TRBJ1-1, with D possibly TRBD1 on 5 matching bases. Germline CDR1 reads MDHEN; CDR2 reads SYDVKM. The CDR3 sequence is 12 residues long. The V and J ends lost 6 bases and 7 bases respectively, with 12 bases between them. The CDR3 loop reads CASSPLGGEAFF. Here the CDR3 DNA reads TGTGCCAGCAGCCCCCTGGGGGGTGAAGCTTTCTTT.

The chain uses TRBV6-4 and TRBJ2-3; 11 positions agree with TRBD2. Germline values: CDR1 MRHNA, CDR2 SNTAGT. This CDR3 is 15 amino acids long. V trimming: 5 bases; J trimming: 0 bases; junction bases outside the gene matches: 1. This CDR3 reads CASSRLAGSTDTQYF. The CDR3 nucleotides are TGTGCCAGCAGTAGACTAGCGGGGAGCACAGATACGCAGTATTTT.

The rearrangement joins TRBV14 to TRBJ2-6; D is perhaps TRBD1 or TRBD2 (5 bases each). V was shortened by 6 bases and J by 2 bases, with 23 bases between the two germline ends. This CDR3 is built from 19 residues. CDR1 and CDR2 from the germline V gene are SGHDN and FVKESK. The CDR3 nucleotides are TGTGCCAGCAGAAAGGAAACAGGAGGCGTTATACCTGGGGCCAACGTCCTGACTTTC. This codes for CASRKETGGVIPGANVLTF.

This chain connects TRBV2 to TRBJ2-1; 7 bases align to TRBD2. J lost 4 bases, V lost 6 bases, and 9 bases had no gene match. Germline assignment: CDR1 SNHLY and CDR2 FYNNEI. The CDR3 runs 15 residues. CDR3 in DNA: TGTGCCAGCAGCAACTATGGGGGGGTTTACAATGAGCAGTTCTTC. Residues: CASSNYGGVYNEQFF.

The chain links TRBV27 to TRBJ1-5; D may be TRBD1 (6 bases). V dropped 6 bases and J dropped 1 base, with 13 bases sitting between them. CDR1 is MNHEY and CDR2 is SMNVEV in the germline V gene (reference sequence). This CDR3 has 15 amino acids. The CDR3 loop reads CASRFQGGSNQPQHF. CDR3 coding DNA: TGTGCCAGCAGATTTCAAGGGGGAAGCAATCAGCCCCAGCATTTT.

The rearrangement joins TRBV28 to TRBJ1-4; perhaps TRBD1 as D (6 bases). The V end was cut by 3 bases, the J end by 4 bases, with 15 bases between. CDR1 and CDR2 (germline): MDHEN, SYDVKM. The CDR3 is made up of 16 amino acids. The CDR3 DNA follows: TGTGCCAGCAGTTTTTACTCGACAGGCTATAATGAAAAACTGTTTTTT. This codes for CASSFYSTGYNEKLFF.